The present entry profiles one T cell receptor (beta chain) with its context. Trimming pared 4 bases from V and 2 bases from J, leaving 16 bases between. CDR3 length: 16 amino acids. Germline values: CDR1 SGHRS, CDR2 YFSETQ. The data are from a study of blood T cell repertoires in COVID-19. Sequencing was performed with immunoSEQ multiplex PCR; in TCRdb, only in-frame clones are kept and a portion is missing. The sample lists 150,000 to 200,000 clones, 80% to 85% seen once, with 13% in the top ten. The material sequenced was PBMCs or T cells enriched from blood (not recorded which). This TCR was sampled from a woman aged 55-69 years who had recovered from COVID-19. This chain uses TRBV5-1 with TRBJ1-5; possible D gene TRBD1, 6 bases. The CDR3 is CASSPQGGGGNQPQHF. In nucleotides, the CDR3 is TGCGCCAGCAGCCCCCAAGGCGGGGGCGGCAATCAGCCCCAGCATTTT.